Presented here are 14 T cell receptor beta chains from one specimen sequenced in a study of OX40 agonist ivuxolimab in advanced cancers. Profiled with immunoSEQ multiplex PCR; TCRdb holds only in-frame clones, not every one. Of 60,000 to 80,000 clones listed, about 88% are singletons. The specimen comprised CD4+ or CD8+ T cells sorted from blood, sampled in a trial of the OX40 agonist ivuxolimab. These receptors were obtained from an adult with an advanced solid tumor such as melanoma, head and neck, liver or kidney cancer.

This clone was picked up one time. The chain combines TRBV2 with TRBJ2-1, with D unclear. Between the trimmed V and J ends, which lost 10 bases and 4 bases, there was a span of 11 bases. In germline, CDR1 is SNHLY, CDR2 FYNNEI. There are 12 residues in the CDR3. This chain's CDR3 is CATGYTYNEQFF. CDR3 coding DNA: TGTGCCACCGGGTACACTTACAATGAGCAGTTCTTC.

This chain connects TRBV6-6 to TRBJ1-1; D might be TRBD1 (5 bases). Germline V gene data show CDR1 as MNHNY and CDR2 as SVGAGI (reference sequence). Trimming stripped 6 bases from V and 1 base from J, with 12 bases between. This CDR3 comprises 14 residues. This CDR3 is CASRRGSGNTEAFF. CDR3 DNA sequence: TGTGCCAGCAGGAGGGGCTCGGGGAACACTGAAGCTTTCTTT.

The rearrangement uses TRBV19 and TRBJ2-3, with a weak D call TRBD1 (5 bases). Between the trimmed V and J ends, which lost 7 bases and 10 bases, there was a span of 21 bases. This CDR3 spans 14 amino acids. Per the germline V gene, CDR1 is LNHDA and CDR2 is SQIVND (reference sequence). CDR3 protein: CASTSMGPLGPQYF. CDR3 in DNA: TGTGCCAGTACCTCTATGGGCCCTTTGGGGCCGCAGTATTTT.

This chain uses TRBV6-6 with TRBJ1-2, with 7 positions matching TRBD1. The J segment lost 7 bases and the V segment lost 7 bases, leaving 18 bases of the junction unmatched. CDR1 and CDR2 (germline): MNHNY, SVGAGI (reference sequence). CDR3 length equals 16 residues. The CDR3 bases are TGTGCCAGCACGGTAAAACGAGGGACAGCCTTTAGTGGCTACACCTTC. This codes for CASTVKRGTAFSGYTF.

V is TRBV9 and J is TRBJ2-5, with D unclear. Trimming took off 1 base at V and 5 bases at J, with 9 bases between the two ends. Germline assignment: CDR1 SGDLS and CDR2 YYNGEE. This CDR3 region has 13 residues. CDR3 protein: CASSVRIAETQYF. The CDR3, as DNA: TGTGCCAGCAGCGTAAGGATCGCGGAGACCCAGTACTTC.

This chain links TRBV29-1 with TRBJ2-4, with TRBD2 matching 8 bases. The CDR3 covers 12 residues. The germline V gene encodes CDR1 SQVTM and CDR2 ANQGSEA. Trimming removed 5 bases from V and 8 bases from J; junction bases left unmatched: 5. CDR3: CSVREGWDIQYF. CDR3 in DNA: TGCAGCGTTCGGGAGGGATGGGACATTCAGTACTTC.

The chain has TRBV5-1 and TRBJ2-7, with no clear D. This CDR3 region has 15 residues. CDR1 and CDR2 (germline): SGHRS, YFSETQ. V was pared by 0 bases and J by 3 bases, with 13 bases between. The CDR3 coding sequence is TGCGCCAGCAGCTTGGTACAGCCCGCCGGCTACGAGCAGTACTTC. Residues: CASSLVQPAGYEQYF.

This chain connects TRBV10-3 to TRBJ1-1; D is unclear. V was cut by 3 bases and J by 10 bases, with 9 bases left in between. Looked up from germline, CDR1 is ENHRY and CDR2 is SYGVKD. This CDR3 is built from 11 residues. CDR3 in DNA: TGTGCCATCAGTGACCCCTCCTCAGCTTTCTTT. The encoded protein is CAISDPSSAFF.

The gene calls are TRBV2 and TRBJ2-7; 7 nucleotides match TRBD1. This CDR3 has 14 amino acids. V shed 7 bases and J 2 bases; nucleotides not matched to a gene: 8. CDR1 is SNHLY, CDR2 FYNNEI, per germline. The CDR3 region has the DNA TGTGCCAGCACTTGGGACAGAGGAGCCTACGAGCAGTACTTC. Amino acids: CASTWDRGAYEQYF.

This clone was detected only once. This chain connects TRBV5-1 to TRBJ1-1; D is unclear. Trimming stripped 5 bases from V and 2 bases from J, with 10 bases between. There are 13 residues in the CDR3. In germline, CDR1 is SGHRS, CDR2 YFSETQ. The CDR3 sequence: CASSDNSNTEAFF. CDR3 bases: TGCGCCAGCAGTGATAACAGTAACACTGAAGCTTTCTTT.

The chain is built from TRBV28 and TRBJ1-1; 7 bases are shared with TRBD1. CDR1 and CDR2 (germline): MDHEN, SYDVKM. This CDR3 is built from 13 residues. V gave up 7 bases and J gave up 1 base; unmatched junction bases: 3. This chain's CDR3 is CASKTGQNTEAFF. The CDR3 DNA reads TGTGCCAGCAAGACAGGGCAGAACACTGAAGCTTTCTTT.

J is TRBJ2-7 and V is TRBV19; tentatively, D is TRBD2 (6 bases). The V gene's germline CDR1 is LNHDA and CDR2 SQIVND (reference sequence). The CDR3 length is 13 residues. Deletions cut 6 bases from V and 2 bases from J, with 11 bases between. CDR3 in DNA: TGTGCCAGTAGGGGTAGCGGAACCTACGAGCAGTACTTC. It is translated as CASRGSGTYEQYF.

The V call is TRBV28, the J call TRBJ2-1; D gene uncertain. The V end was cut by 1 base, the J end by 5 bases, with 12 bases between. The CDR3 runs 15 residues. Per the germline V gene, CDR1 is MDHEN and CDR2 is SYDVKM. The CDR3 reads CASSLSGPRNNEQFF. In nucleotides, the CDR3 is TGTGCCAGCAGTTTATCGGGCCCCAGAAACAATGAGCAGTTCTTC.

V gene TRBV5-1 combines with J gene TRBJ2-5, with 9 bases identical to TRBD1. Germline CDR1 reads SGHRS; CDR2 reads YFSETQ. This CDR3 is built from 17 residues. The junction had 15 bases not matched to a gene; V was cut back by 2 bases and J by 7 bases. This chain's CDR3 is CASSFGYGTGQGGTQYF. The CDR3 DNA sequence: TGCGCCAGCAGCTTTGGCTATGGGACAGGGCAAGGGGGGACCCAGTACTTC.